This T cell receptor beta chain was found in a study of T-cell memory formation after mild COVID-19. This clonotype has just a few counts. Its antigen is undetermined. The V and J ends lost 5 bases and 13 bases respectively, with 21 bases between them. Germline-derived CDR1 and CDR2 are SGHTA and FQGNSA. This CDR3 is built from 15 residues. Whole-study findings and limits: The finding that pre-infection memory included some responding clones suggested that cross-reactive memory joined.

TCRdb re-called the 5' RACE reads with MiXCR, one entry per CDR3 protein. The sample yields approximately 230,000 distinct CDR3 sequences, about 17% seen once. Specimen: PBMCs or a T cell subset sorted from them (not recorded which). The V gene is TRBV7-2, the J gene TRBJ1-6; D is ambiguous. The receptor's source is a man aged 18 to 29 who had mild COVID-19 (a few samples of this study predate the infection). Cell type and time point are not known. The CDR3 spells CASSQNPTGMSPLHF. DNA of the CDR3: TGTGCCAGCAGCCAAAACCCGACCGGTATGAGCCCCCTCCACTTT. The variable domain in full, with the rest retrieved from reference TRBV7-2 and TRBJ1-6, is GAGVSQSPSNKVTEKGKDVELRCDPISGHTALYWYRQSLGQGLEFLIYFQGNSAPDKSGLPSDRFSAERTGGSVSTLTIQRTQQEDSAVYLCASSQNPTGMSPLHFGNGTRLTVT.